Below are 14 T cell receptor beta chains sequenced from a single sample in a study of shared clonotypes between healthy human individuals. The table came from immunoSEQ multiplex PCR; TCRdb's copy has only in-frame clones and leaves some out. Among roughly 2.6 million clones listed, 85% to 95% were seen once. The specimen was naive CD4+ T cells sorted from blood. The sample's subset: CD45RA+ positively selected. The receptors here all came from a man aged 18 to 29 in good health.

The chain has TRBV10-2 and TRBJ1-1; D gene uncertain. This CDR3 is 15 amino acids long. Deletions cut 0 bases from V and 0 bases from J, with 8 bases between. CDR1 is WSHSY and CDR2 is SAAADI in the germline V gene. The CDR3 region is CASSESQALNTEAFF. In DNA form, the CDR3 reads TGCGCCAGCAGTGAGTCGCAGGCCTTGAACACTGAAGCTTTCTTT.

V and J are TRBV4-2 and TRBJ2-5; 8 bases align to TRBD2. The CDR3 length is 15 residues. The ends lost 1 base at V and 5 bases at J; junction bases unmatched: 6. The V gene's germline CDR1 is LGHNA and CDR2 YNFKEQ. CDR3 in DNA: TGTGCCAGCAGCCAAGTTACAGCGGGGGTGGAGACCCAGTACTTC. Translation: CASSQVTAGVETQYF.

The chain joins TRBV14 to TRBJ2-7; D is unclear. Germline V gives CDR1 SGHDN, CDR2 FVKESK. The V and J ends lost 2 bases and 7 bases respectively, with 9 bases between them. This CDR3 contains 12 residues. The CDR3: CASSQSRSEQYF. The CDR3, as DNA: TGTGCCAGCAGCCAATCAAGGTCGGAGCAGTACTTC.

The rearrangement joins TRBV5-1 to TRBJ2-7; TRBD1 matches 8 bases. After removal of 2 bases from V and 5 bases from J, the junction contained 6 bases not matched to a gene. Germline CDR1 is SGHRS and CDR2 is YFSETQ. The CDR3 totals 14 residues. The CDR3 coding sequence is TGCGCCAGCAGCTTACAGGGGGACATAGACGAGCAGTACTTC. This gives the protein CASSLQGDIDEQYF.

CDR3 in DNA: TGTGCCAGTAGCCGCGACGGCAAAAACATTCAGTACTTC. The encoded protein is CASSRDGKNIQYF. The chain combines TRBV19 with TRBJ2-4, with unresolved D. The CDR3 spans 13 residues. Trimming removed 6 bases at V and 3 bases at J, with 9 bases between. Germline CDR1 reads LNHDA; CDR2 reads SQIVND (reference sequence).

The gene calls are TRBV15 and TRBJ2-1, with TRBD2 matching 10 bases. The germline V gene has CDR1 LNHNV and CDR2 YYDKDF (reference sequence). The V segment lost 5 bases and the J segment 0 bases; nucleotides outside the gene matches: 4. This CDR3 spans 16 amino acids. The CDR3 protein is CATSRRLAGSYNEQFF. CDR3 in DNA: TGTGCCACCAGCCGTAGACTAGCGGGCTCCTACAATGAGCAGTTCTTC.

This clone was counted between two and nine times. This sample includes further DNA sequences coding for the same CDR3. The chain recombines TRBV6-5 with TRBJ2-3; D gene uncertain. V was shortened by 9 bases and J by 2 bases, with 9 bases between the two germline ends. The CDR3 extends over 12 amino acids. Germline V gene data show CDR1 as MNHEY and CDR2 as SVGAGI. The CDR3 sequence: CASRPSTDTQYF. In DNA, the CDR3 is TGTGCCAGTCGTCCCTCCACAGATACGCAGTATTTT.

The V call is TRBV11-2, the J call TRBJ2-7; no clear D gene. The CDR3 contains 11 residues. In germline, CDR1 is SGHAT, CDR2 FQNNGV. V lost 5 bases to trimming and J lost 4 bases, with 6 bases between them. For the CDR3, the DNA is TGTGCCAGCAGCATTGGTTACGAGCAGTACTTC. It specifies CASSIGYEQYF.

This chain joins TRBV19 and TRBJ1-5; a possible D gene is TRBD1 (5 bases). The CDR3 loop spans 15 amino acids. Germline CDR1 LNHDA, CDR2 SQIVND (reference sequence). Trimming took 7 bases from V and 0 from J, leaving 13 bases between them. As DNA, the CDR3 is TGTGCCAGTATCAGGACACAGTATAGCAATCAGCCCCAGCATTTT. Encoded protein: CASIRTQYSNQPQHF.

The chain is built from TRBV19 and TRBJ2-2, with a possible D match to TRBD2 (5 bases). Germline values: CDR1 LNHDA, CDR2 SQIVND (reference sequence). The CDR3 is 15 residues long. Between the trimmed V and J ends, which lost 3 bases and 9 bases, there was a span of 17 bases. The CDR3 DNA is TGTGCCAGTAGTATTAGAACGCCCGTAGCGTGGGAGCTGTTTTTT. It yields the protein CASSIRTPVAWELFF.

The chain uses TRBV6-6 and TRBJ2-2, with D possibly called TRBD1 or TRBD2 (6 bases each). The germline CDR1 and CDR2 sequences are MNHNY and SVGAGI (reference sequence). V lost 3 bases, J lost 5 bases, and 10 bases lay in between. CDR3 length: 14 residues. In nucleotides, the CDR3 is TGTGCCAGCAGTTATCGGGGGCTGACCGGGGAGCTGTTTTTT. Its protein is CASSYRGLTGELFF.

The rearrangement joins TRBV5-6 to TRBJ2-7; 9 nucleotides agree with TRBD2. CDR1 and CDR2 (germline): SGHDT, YYEEEE. V was clipped by 2 bases and J by 5 bases; unmatched bases: 5. This CDR3 contains 14 residues. The CDR3: CASSLSGRLHEQYF. CDR3 coding DNA: TGTGCCAGCAGCTTAAGCGGGAGGCTACACGAGCAGTACTTC.

The chain recombines TRBV18 with TRBJ2-5; 8 bases line up with TRBD1. Gene TRBJ2-7 matches the end of the DNA better, so the J call may be wrong. Germline V lookup: CDR1 KGHSH, CDR2 LQKENI. The CDR3 contains 14 residues. The CDR3, as DNA: TGTGCCAGTTCGGCGGACAGGGCCAATTACGAGCAGTACTTC. It is translated as CASSADRANYEQYF.

This clone was seen once. The CDR3 coding sequence is TGCGCCAGCAGCCGATTAGCGGGAGGGACGGGGGAGCAGTACTTC. Its translation is CASSRLAGGTGEQYF. This chain links TRBV4-1 with TRBJ2-7; 11 bases agree with TRBD2. The trim removed 4 bases at V and 7 bases at J, leaving 9 bases unmatched. CDR1 and CDR2 from the germline V gene are MGHRA and YSYEKL. The CDR3 contains 15 residues.